This T cell receptor beta chain originates from a study of CD8+CD57+ T cells in acquired aplastic anemia. Germline CDR1 is MNHEY and CDR2 is SVGAGI. CDR3 size: 16 residues. V lost 6 bases to trimming and J lost 2 bases, with 18 bases between them. This clonotype was seen at least ten times. According to the study, genomic DNA was the template for TCR beta VDJ and CDR3 profiling. TCRdb redid the calling of the reads with MiXCR, one entry per CDR3 protein. Of about 400,000 distinct CDR3 sequences in the sample, around 68% were seen once. The sequence was obtained from a human donor in good health, serving as a control. V usage is TRBV6-5 and J usage is TRBJ2-3; D is unclear. Input material: sorted CD4+, CD8+, or CD8+CD57+ T cells (not recorded which) from PBMCs. The CDR3 DNA reads as TGTGCCAGCAGCCAGATGACGGTTCCCTACACAGATACGCAGTATTTT. It codes for CASSQMTVPYTDTQYF.